This T cell receptor beta chain was documented in a study of kidney transplant recipient with SARS-CoV-2 infection. The CDR3 is 17 amino acids. The germline V and J ends were trimmed by 6 bases and 3 bases, with 23 bases remaining between them. Points on this clonotype: A much larger clone lies a single base off, so this may be a read error.

MiXCR, applied by TCRdb to the reads, yields one record per CDR3 protein. The table lists approximately 250,000 distinct CDR3 sequences, about 30% of them singletons. V is TRBV12-3 or TRBV12-4 and J is TRBJ1-2; D uncertain. The receptor was isolated from a male patient aged 25-45 years who had COVID-19 and was a kidney transplant recipient. Some T cells could come from the graft donor. The source was a blood sample, collected at baseline and on day 111 from a kidney transplant recipient. The CDR3 here is CASSPLEDFSGYYGYTF. The CDR3 coding sequence is TGTGCCAGCAGCCCCCTAGAGGACTTCTCGGGGTACTATGGCTACACCTTC.